These 9 T cell receptor beta chains share one sample of origin, sequenced in a study of cytomegalovirus exposure and HLA in healthy donors. Amplification used 60 Vbeta primers and 13 Jbeta primers. Sequenced by immunoSEQ multiplex PCR; TCRdb stores in-frame clones only, minus some. The sample lists roughly 180,000 clones; over 80% were seen once. What was sequenced was PBMCs. The origin of the receptors is a girl between 5 and 17 years old in good health and CMV-seropositive.

The chain couples TRBV6-5 to TRBJ1-1; 7 bases fit TRBD1. The CDR3 is 16 amino acids. Germline assignment: CDR1 MNHEY and CDR2 SVGAGI. V was clipped by 2 bases and J by 0 bases; unmatched bases: 6. For the CDR3, the DNA is TGTGCCAGCAGTTACCGTCGACAGGGTATGAACACTGAAGCTTTCTTT. Its protein is CASSYRRQGMNTEAFF.

The chain couples TRBV15 to TRBJ2-2, with TRBD1 matching 10 bases. This CDR3 is 16 amino acids long. Unmatched junction bases numbered 8, after V lost 5 bases and J lost 5 bases. Germline V gene sequence: CDR1 LNHNV, CDR2 YYDKDF (reference sequence). CDR3 bases: TGTGCCACCAGCGTAGGACAGGGGGTCGGGACCGGGGAGCTGTTTTTT. It yields the protein CATSVGQGVGTGELFF.

The chain combines TRBV27 with TRBJ2-7; TRBD1 agrees at 10 bases. The length of the CDR3 is 14 residues. In germline, CDR1 is MNHEY, CDR2 SMNVEV (reference sequence). V gave up 3 bases and J gave up 12 bases; unmatched junction bases: 11. CDR3 coding DNA: TGTGCCAGCAGTTTTACAGACAGGGGGCCGGGTGGGTACTTC. It specifies CASSFTDRGPGGYF.

The chain recombines TRBV5-4 with TRBJ2-1, with D perhaps TRBD1 (6 bases). Trimming took 1 base from V and 0 from J, leaving 8 bases between them. The CDR3 spans 15 residues. Germline V gives CDR1 SGHNT, CDR2 YYREEE (reference sequence). CDR3 DNA sequence: TGTGCCAGCAGCTTGAGAGGGGGCTCCTACAATGAGCAGTTCTTC. Its protein is CASSLRGGSYNEQFF.

The chain employs TRBV6-1 and TRBJ2-5, with 8 bases matching TRBD2. This CDR3 contains 17 residues. The J segment lost 0 bases and the V segment lost 2 bases, leaving 8 bases of the junction unmatched. Per the germline V gene, CDR1 is MNHNS and CDR2 is SASEGT. CDR3 region: CASSERAGAPYQETQYF. The CDR3 DNA reads as TGTGCCAGCAGTGAACGAGCGGGAGCCCCGTACCAAGAGACCCAGTACTTC.

The V call is TRBV5-8, the J call TRBJ1-5; 8 bases are a match to TRBD1. Germline V gene lookup returns CDR1 SGHTS and CDR2 YDEGEE. The CDR3 is 12 amino acids. The V gene end was trimmed by 4 bases and the J gene end by 9 bases; junction bases not matched to a gene: 3. The CDR3 spells CASSRTGPPQHF. CDR3 DNA: TGTGCCAGCAGCCGGACAGGGCCGCCCCAGCATTTT.

The chain recombines TRBV19 with TRBJ1-4; tentatively, D is TRBD1 (5 bases). The CDR3 runs 16 residues. The V gene lost 6 bases and the J gene lost 6 bases, with 20 bases spanning the gap. Germline V CDR1 and CDR2: LNHDA, SQIVND (reference sequence). The CDR3, as DNA: TGTGCCAGTAGCCTCCGGAGGGGTAGAGTTGATGAAAAACTGTTTTTT. Protein sequence: CASSLRRGRVDEKLFF. Complete variable domain (other parts from reference TRBV19 and TRBJ1-4): DGGITQSPKYLFRKEGQNVTLSCEQNLNHDAMYWYRQDPGQGLRLIYYSQIVNDFQKGDIAEGYSVSREKKESFPLTVTSAQKNPTAFYLCASSLRRGRVDEKLFFGSGTQLSVL.

V is TRBV29-1 and J is TRBJ2-4; D is perhaps TRBD1 (5 bases). V gave up 6 bases and J gave up 3 bases, with 18 bases separating them. CDR1 is SQVTM, CDR2 ANQGSEA, per germline. The length of the CDR3 is 15 residues. CDR3 nucleotide sequence: TGCAGCGTATTGAAGCAGGGAAGGGTCAAAAACATTCAGTACTTC. It yields the protein CSVLKQGRVKNIQYF.

The chain couples TRBV7-7 to TRBJ2-5; 10 nucleotides agree with TRBD2. Unmatched junction bases numbered 5, after V lost 5 bases and J lost 2 bases. Germline CDR1 SSHAT, CDR2 FNYEAQ (reference sequence). CDR3 length: 15 residues. CDR3 sequence: CASSATSGLQETQYF. Written as DNA, the CDR3 is TGTGCCAGCAGCGCGACTAGCGGGTTACAAGAGACCCAGTACTTC.